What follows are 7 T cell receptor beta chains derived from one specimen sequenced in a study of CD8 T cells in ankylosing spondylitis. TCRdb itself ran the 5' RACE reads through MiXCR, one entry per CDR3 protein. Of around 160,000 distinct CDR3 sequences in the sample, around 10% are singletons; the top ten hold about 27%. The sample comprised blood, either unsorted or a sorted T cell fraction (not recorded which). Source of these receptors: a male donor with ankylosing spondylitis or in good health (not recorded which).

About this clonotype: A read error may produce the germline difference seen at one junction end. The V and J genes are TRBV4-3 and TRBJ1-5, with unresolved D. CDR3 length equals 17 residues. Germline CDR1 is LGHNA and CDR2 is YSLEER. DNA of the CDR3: TGCGCCAGCAGCCAAGAAGCGGGGAATGGTGGCAATCAGTCCCAGCATTTT. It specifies CASSQEAGNGGNQSQHF.

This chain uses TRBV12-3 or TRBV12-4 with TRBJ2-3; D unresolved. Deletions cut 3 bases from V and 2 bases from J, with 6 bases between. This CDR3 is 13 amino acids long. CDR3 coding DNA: TGTGCCAGCAGTTTGGGCTTCACAGATACGCAGTATTTT. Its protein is CASSLGFTDTQYF.

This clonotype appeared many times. In DNA form, the CDR3 reads TGTGCCAGCAGTCTGGGGCACACTGAAGCTTTCTTT. Protein product: CASSLGHTEAFF. The chain joins TRBV12-3 or TRBV12-4 to TRBJ1-1; tentative D call: TRBD1 (5 bases). There are 12 residues in the CDR3. With 5 bases removed from V and 3 bases from J, the gap between germline ends came to 7 bases.

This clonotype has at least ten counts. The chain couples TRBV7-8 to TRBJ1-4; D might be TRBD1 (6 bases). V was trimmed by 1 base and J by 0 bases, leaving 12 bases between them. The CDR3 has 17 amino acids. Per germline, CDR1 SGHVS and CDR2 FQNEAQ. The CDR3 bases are TGTGCCAGCAGCTTAGGGGGCAGGGGCCCAACTAATGAAAAACTGTTTTTT. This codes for CASSLGGRGPTNEKLFF. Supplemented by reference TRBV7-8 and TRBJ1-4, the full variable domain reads GAGVSQSPRYKVAKRGQDVALRCDPISGHVSLFWYQQALGQGPEFLTYFQNEAQLDKSGLPSDRFFAERPEGSVSTLKIQRTQQEDSAVYLCASSLGGRGPTNEKLFFGSGTQLSVL.

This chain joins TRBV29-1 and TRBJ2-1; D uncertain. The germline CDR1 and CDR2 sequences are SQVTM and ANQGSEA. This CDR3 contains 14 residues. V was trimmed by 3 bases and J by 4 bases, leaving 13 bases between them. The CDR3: CSVDDAARYNEQFF. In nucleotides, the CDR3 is TGCAGCGTTGATGATGCAGCGAGATACAATGAGCAGTTCTTC.

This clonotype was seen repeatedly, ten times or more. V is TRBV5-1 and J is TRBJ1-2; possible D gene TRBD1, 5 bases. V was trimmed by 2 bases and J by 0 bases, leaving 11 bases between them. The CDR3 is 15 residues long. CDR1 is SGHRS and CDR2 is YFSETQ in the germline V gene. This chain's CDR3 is CASSLNAGTNYGYTF. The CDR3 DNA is TGCGCCAGCAGCTTAAACGCAGGGACTAACTATGGCTACACCTTC.

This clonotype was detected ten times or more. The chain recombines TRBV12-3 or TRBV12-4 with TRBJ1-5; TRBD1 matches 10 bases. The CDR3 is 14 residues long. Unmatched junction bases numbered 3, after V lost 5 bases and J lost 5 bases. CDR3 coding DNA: TGTGCCAGCAGTGGGACAGGGGCCGATCAGCCCCAGCATTTT. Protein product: CASSGTGADQPQHF.